This TCR beta chain was identified during a study of blood T cell repertoires in COVID-19. The overall study: COVID-19 samples from acute and convalescent phases originated in the United States, Italy and Spain. PBMCs, B-cell-depleted T cells, or T cells were the source of the cDNA or gDNA that made up the material.

The CDR3 sequence is 18 residues long. The V gene end was trimmed by 3 bases and the J gene end by 9 bases; junction bases not matched to a gene: 12. CDR1 is SGDLS, CDR2 YYNGEE, per germline. In the original workflow: From reference gene primer amplification, estimates of nucleated cell counts were derived. Measured with immunoSEQ multiplex PCR; TCRdb has only the in-frame clones, and not every one. That table is the source of V, J and clone size, and D and trimming were worked out from the DNA. The repertoire holds around 160,000 clones, with around 86% as singletons. The TCR comes from a man between 60 and 75 years old with acute or convalescent COVID-19. The rearrangement joins TRBV9 to TRBJ2-1; 16 bases line up with TRBD2. The sequenced material came from peripheral blood. The CDR3 sequence is CASSGAGTSGREGGEQFF. CDR3 in DNA: TGTGCCAGCAGCGGAGCCGGGACTAGCGGGAGGGAGGGCGGTGAGCAGTTCTTC.